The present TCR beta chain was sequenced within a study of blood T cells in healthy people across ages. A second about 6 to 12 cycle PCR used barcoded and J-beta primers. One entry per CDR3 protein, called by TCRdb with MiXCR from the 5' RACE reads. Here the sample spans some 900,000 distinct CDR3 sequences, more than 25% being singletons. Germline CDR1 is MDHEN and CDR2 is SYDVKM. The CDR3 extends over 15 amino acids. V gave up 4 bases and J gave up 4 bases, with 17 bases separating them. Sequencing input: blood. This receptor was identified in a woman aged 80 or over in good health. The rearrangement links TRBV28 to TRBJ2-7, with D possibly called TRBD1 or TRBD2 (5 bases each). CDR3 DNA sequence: TGTGCCAGCAGTTCGGGACCGCCGAACGGGTACGAGCAGTACTTC. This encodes CASSSGPPNGYEQYF.